This T cell receptor (beta chain) comes out of a study of shared clonotypes between healthy human individuals. Turning to the study itself: Used for every donor were three CD4 naive, three CD4 memory, two CD8 naive and one CD8 memory plate.

Naive CD8 cells lacked CD45RO, underwent positive selection for CCR7 and left out terminally differentiated effector memory CD45RA+ cells. About this clone itself: Its antigen is still unknown.

Germline loops: CDR1 SEHNR, CDR2 FQNEAQ (reference sequence). This CDR3 spans 18 amino acids. V gave up 5 bases and J gave up 8 bases; unmatched junction bases: 14. Findings and caveats of the study: The sharing of 4% to 5.5% of naive CD4 clonotypes was seen across a few donors. An anticipated effect of sequencing depth on clonotype sharing among donors was recognized.

Deep was the level at which the assay was run. The method was immunoSEQ multiplex PCR; TCRdb's version includes in-frame clones alone and lacks a portion of them. The profile shows about 700,000 clones, about 90% of them singletons. The rearrangement links TRBV7-9 to TRBJ2-1; TRBD2 agrees at 14 bases. This receptor was taken from a young man in good health. The specimen was naive CD8+ T cells sorted from blood. The CDR3 reads CASSISSGTSGRRDEQFF. The CDR3, as DNA: TGTGCCAGCAGCATCTCTTCAGGGACTAGCGGGAGAAGGGATGAGCAGTTCTTC.